The 29 T cell receptor beta chains below all came from one sample that was sequenced in a study of T cell repertoires in cytomegalovirus infection. TCRdb redid the calling of the reads with MiXCR, one entry per CDR3 protein. The sample lists roughly 640,000 distinct CDR3 sequences; 24% were seen once. The source material was CD8+ T cells from PBMCs. The source of these receptors is a human donor in good health (CMV status not recorded). Some clones in this sample may be carry-over from other donors' samples.

This clonotype was seen more than once but under ten times. The rearrangement joins TRBV12-3 or TRBV12-4 to TRBJ1-1; tentative D call: TRBD1 (6 bases). The CDR3 is 15 residues long. The V end was cut by 5 bases, the J end by 1 base, with 14 bases between. DNA for the CDR3: TGTGCCAGCAGTCCCCTGTCCAGGGGGAACACTGAAGCTTTCTTT. This sequence encodes CASSPLSRGNTEAFF.

V and J are TRBV10-3 and TRBJ1-1; maybe TRBD1 (6 bases). The V end lost 3 bases, the J end lost 6 bases, and 17 bases lay between the germline ends. This CDR3 spans 15 amino acids. The germline V gene has CDR1 ENHRY and CDR2 SYGVKD. The CDR3 bases are TGTGCCATCAGTGAAGCACAGGGATTCCTGTCTGAAGCTTTCTTT. Translated, it gives CAISEAQGFLSEAFF.

On this clonotype itself: A much more abundant neighbour one base away suggests this may be a read error. The chain employs TRBV7-6 and TRBJ2-1; D ambiguous. The V gene's germline CDR1 is SGHVS and CDR2 FNYEAQ. V was trimmed by 4 bases and J by 8 bases, leaving 9 bases between them. There are 12 residues in the CDR3. The CDR3 sequence: CASSSLGYEQFF. CDR3 coding DNA: TGTGCCAGCAGCTCACTGGGATATGAGCAGTTCTTC.

The chain combines TRBV15 with TRBJ2-7; tentatively, D is TRBD1 (6 bases). V was shortened by 2 bases and J by 0 bases, with 8 bases between the two germline ends. Germline values: CDR1 LNHNV, CDR2 YYDKDF (reference sequence). The CDR3 has 14 residues. The CDR3 DNA is TGTGCCACCAGCAGAATAGGGGGCTCCTACGAGCAGTACGTC. Translated: CATSRIGGSYEQYV.

At least ten counts were recorded for this clonotype. The chain uses TRBV6-6 and TRBJ2-1; D unresolved. V shed 0 bases and J shed 4 bases, with 10 bases lying between them. The length of the CDR3 is 15 residues. In germline, CDR1 is MNHNY, CDR2 SVGAGI (reference sequence). The CDR3 loop reads CASSYSDRVYNEQFF. The CDR3, as DNA: TGTGCCAGCAGTTACTCGGATCGGGTGTACAATGAGCAGTTCTTC.

About this clonotype itself: A read error may account for a junction end that differs from germline. The gene calls are TRBV5-6 and TRBJ2-7, with D perhaps given as TRBD1 or TRBD2 (5 bases each). The CDR3 covers 14 residues. The germline V gene has CDR1 SGHDT and CDR2 YYEEEE. CDR3 sequence (DNA): TGTGTCAGCAGCTTGGGACGGCCTACCGACGAGCAGTACTTC. It specifies CVSSLGRPTDEQYF.

The chain combines TRBV7-9 with TRBJ1-2; D is undetermined. The CDR3 covers 15 residues. The germline V and J ends were trimmed by 5 bases and 4 bases, with 17 bases remaining between them. Germline assignment: CDR1 SEHNR and CDR2 FQNEAQ (reference sequence). CDR3 in amino acids: CASSPDYAVGYGYTF. CDR3 nucleotides: TGTGCCAGCAGCCCAGACTATGCGGTTGGCTATGGCTACACCTTC. The full variable domain, its missing parts supplied by reference TRBV7-9 and TRBJ1-2, is DTGVSQNPRHKITKRGQNVTFRCDPISEHNRLYWYRQTLGQGPEFLTYFQNEAQLEKSRLLSDRFSAERPKGSFSTLEIQRTEQGDSAMYLCASSPDYAVGYGYTFGSGTRLTVV.

The V call is TRBV7-9, the J call TRBJ2-5; D is uncertain. The CDR3 is 11 amino acids. V lost 0 bases to trimming and J lost 10 bases, with 6 bases between them. The V gene's germline CDR1 is SEHNR and CDR2 FQNEAQ (reference sequence). The CDR3 DNA reads as TGTGCCAGCAGCTTAGCGGGGTTCCAGTACTTC. This gives the protein CASSLAGFQYF.

The chain combines TRBV19 with TRBJ1-5; D call uncertain. The ends were cut back, 3 bases at V and 2 bases at J, with 8 bases in the middle. Looked up from germline, CDR1 is LNHDA and CDR2 is SQIVND (reference sequence). The length of the CDR3 is 14 residues. The chain's CDR3 is CASSMRTGNQPQHF. In nucleotides, the CDR3 is TGTGCCAGTAGTATGAGGACGGGCAATCAGCCCCAGCATTTT.

This clonotype was seen at least ten times. The genes are TRBV7-9 and TRBJ1-1, with 10 bases that match TRBD1. The CDR3 sequence is 16 residues long. The germline V gene encodes CDR1 SEHNR and CDR2 FQNEAQ (reference sequence). The V and J ends lost 5 bases and 5 bases, in that order; junction bases with no gene match: 11. As DNA, the CDR3 is TGTGCCAGCAGCCCCCGGACAGGGGGTTCTCGTACTGAAGCTTTCTTT. Its protein is CASSPRTGGSRTEAFF.

For this clonotype: This may be a read error, as it is one base from a much larger clone. V and J are TRBV7-4 and TRBJ2-3; 9 bases map to TRBD2. CDR3 length: 16 amino acids. Germline V gives CDR1 SGHVT, CDR2 SQSDAQ. V trimming: 5 bases; J trimming: 7 bases; junction bases outside the gene matches: 13. The CDR3 is CASSVRSVAGEHTQYF. CDR3 DNA sequence: TGTGCCAGCAGCGTTAGATCCGTAGCGGGGGAGCATACGCAGTATTTT.

There are a few counts of this clonotype. V usage is TRBV12-3 or TRBV12-4 and J usage is TRBJ2-2; 11 positions agree with TRBD1. The CDR3 consists of 16 residues. The V segment lost 9 bases and the J segment 5 bases; nucleotides outside the gene matches: 11. CDR3 residues: CASRTGGADLTGELFF. For the CDR3, the DNA is TGTGCCAGTAGGACAGGGGGCGCGGATTTAACCGGGGAGCTGTTTTTT.

This clonotype was seen only a few times. V gene TRBV28 combines with J gene TRBJ2-1, with 7 bases lining up with TRBD1. J lost 0 bases, V lost 6 bases, and 11 bases had no gene match. Germline CDR1 and CDR2: MDHEN and SYDVKM. The CDR3 consists of 17 residues. The CDR3 here is CASSPDLDRSSYNEQFF. The CDR3 bases are TGTGCCAGCAGCCCCGACCTGGACAGGAGCTCCTACAATGAGCAGTTCTTC.

On this clonotype: Just one base apart from a much larger clone, this may be a read error. This chain connects TRBV2 to TRBJ2-4, with a weak D call TRBD1 (5 bases). Looked up from germline, CDR1 is SNHLY and CDR2 is FYNNEI. The CDR3 sequence is 14 residues long. CDR3: CASRAGLGKNILYF. The CDR3 coding sequence is TGTGCCAGCAGAGCAGGGTTAGGCAAAAACATTCTGTACTTC.

In its sample, this clonotype was seen many times. For the CDR3, the DNA is TGTGCCAGCAGCTTGGACAGGGGTGGGGAGACCCAGTACTTC. Translating it yields CASSLDRGGETQYF. The V call is TRBV7-6, the J call TRBJ2-5; 9 bases map to TRBD1. V lost 3 bases, J lost 5 bases, and 4 bases stayed unmatched. CDR3 length: 14 amino acids. Germline values: CDR1 SGHVS, CDR2 FNYEAQ.

The chain uses TRBV10-3 and TRBJ2-1; 7 bases agree with TRBD2. The V gene end was trimmed by 5 bases and the J gene end by 7 bases; junction bases not matched to a gene: 2. CDR3 length: 12 amino acids. The germline V gene has CDR1 ENHRY and CDR2 SYGVKD. The CDR3 coding sequence is TGTGCCATCAGTCCGGGGGGAAATGAGCAGTTCTTC. The encoded protein is CAISPGGNEQFF.

The rearrangement joins TRBV4-3 to TRBJ1-1, with a possible D match to TRBD1 (5 bases). V lost 1 base and J lost 4, with 16 bases in between. This CDR3 spans 16 amino acids. Germline CDR1 and CDR2: LGHNA and YSLEER. CDR3 residues: CASSQVGVVIGTEAFF. The CDR3 DNA sequence: TGCGCCAGCAGCCAAGTAGGGGTCGTTATTGGCACTGAAGCTTTCTTT.

This clonotype was picked up a small number of times. The chain recombines TRBV12-3 or TRBV12-4 with TRBJ2-4; weak D call: TRBD2 (6 bases). Trimming shortened V by 2 bases and J by 3 bases, and 11 bases separated the two germline ends. This CDR3 contains 15 residues. The DNA for the CDR3 is TGTGCCAGCAGTTTAATGGCGGGGCACAAAAACATTCAGTACTTC. Its translation is CASSLMAGHKNIQYF.

The chain carries TRBV14 and TRBJ1-2, with no clear D. The CDR3 has 14 residues. The V gene's germline CDR1 is SGHDN and CDR2 FVKESK. V lost 4 bases, J lost 3 bases, and 12 bases lay in between. This CDR3 reads CASSPRTLYYGYTF. The CDR3 bases are TGTGCCAGCAGCCCGAGGACTCTTTACTATGGCTACACCTTC.

In its sample, this clonotype was seen a few times. The chain links TRBV7-3 to TRBJ2-6; D remains ambiguous. V gave up 2 bases and J gave up 0 bases, with 5 bases separating them. Germline lookup yields CDR1 SGHTA and CDR2 FQGTGA. The CDR3 has 15 amino acids. The CDR3 loop is CASSLPPSGANVLTF. CDR3 DNA: TGTGCCAGCAGCTTACCACCCTCTGGGGCCAACGTCCTGACTTTC.

This clonotype was seen many times. The chain carries TRBV28 and TRBJ2-5; a possible D gene is TRBD2 (6 bases). CDR1 is MDHEN and CDR2 is SYDVKM in the germline V gene. This CDR3 has 16 residues. Trimming removed 4 bases at V and 2 bases at J, with 17 bases between. CDR3 sequence (DNA): TGTGCCAGCAGTTCCGTGGCGGGGTGGCGGCAAGAGACCCAGTACTTC. Amino acids: CASSSVAGWRQETQYF.

This clonotype has more than one count but fewer than ten. The chain uses TRBV5-3 and TRBJ1-1, with D perhaps matching TRBD1 (5 bases). TRBV5-3 is treated as an ORF (open reading frame) with a function not yet certain. The CDR3 consists of 15 residues. Trimming took off 8 bases at V and 5 bases at J, with 22 bases between the two ends. The CDR3: CASSPAGGGGTEAFF. CDR3 sequence (DNA): TGTGCCAGCAGCCCGGCAGGCGGGGGGGGGACTGAAGCTTTCTTT.

This clonotype was observed a handful of times. This rearrangement joins TRBV6-4 to TRBJ2-1; 14 nucleotides align to TRBD2. The germline gives CDR1 MRHNA, CDR2 SNTAGT. CDR3 size: 16 residues. V dropped 3 bases and J dropped 7; count of bases not matched to a gene: 5. The CDR3 sequence: CASSEGTSGGWNEQFF. The DNA of the CDR3 is TGTGCCAGCAGTGAAGGGACTAGCGGGGGCTGGAATGAGCAGTTCTTC.

On this clonotype itself: A much larger clone differs by one base, so this may be a read error. The gene calls are TRBV20-1 and TRBJ1-4; TRBD1 is a possible D gene (5 bases). CDR3 size: 15 residues. CDR1 and CDR2 (germline): DFQATT, SNEGSKA (reference sequence). Trimming shortened V by 5 bases and J by 5 bases, and 18 bases separated the two germline ends. The chain's CDR3 is CSAPRRRRGNEKLFF. The CDR3 nucleotides are TGCAGTGCTCCAAGAAGGCGGCGGGGGAATGAAAAACTGTTTTTT.

This sequence joins TRBV5-6 and TRBJ2-1, with 7 bases that match TRBD1. The length of the CDR3 is 16 residues. Germline CDR1 SGHDT, CDR2 YYEEEE. Germline trimming cut 0 bases from V and 4 bases from J; bases unmatched to any gene: 7. The CDR3 DNA sequence: TGTGCCAGCAGCTTGGTAACAGGGGAATTTTACAATGAGCAGTTCTTC. Residues: CASSLVTGEFYNEQFF.

The chain links TRBV12-3 or TRBV12-4 to TRBJ2-5; D gene ambiguous. Trimming removed 3 bases at V and 5 bases at J, with 10 bases between. This CDR3 contains 13 residues. Here the CDR3 reads CASSFTHSETQYF. CDR3 in DNA: TGTGCCAGCAGTTTCACGCACTCGGAGACCCAGTACTTC.

In its sample, this clonotype was seen a few times. The gene calls are TRBV6-4 and TRBJ1-5, with D unclear. The CDR3 is 14 amino acids. CDR1 is MRHNA and CDR2 is SNTAGT in the germline V gene. The V and J ends lost 6 bases and 4 bases respectively, with 13 bases between them. The CDR3 is CASRTGLRNQPQHF. CDR3 coding DNA: TGTGCCAGCAGGACCGGCTTGCGGAATCAGCCCCAGCATTTT.

Only a few counts were recorded for this clonotype. The rearrangement uses TRBV5-1 and TRBJ2-5; the match to TRBD2 covers 11 bases. Germline CDR1 is SGHRS and CDR2 is YFSETQ. CDR3 size: 15 residues. V was pared by 6 bases and J by 4 bases, with 8 bases of the junction left unmatched. CDR3 sequence reads: CASIPTGTSGETQYF. CDR3 bases: TGCGCCAGCATCCCGACCGGGACTAGCGGAGAGACCCAGTACTTC.

There are a few counts of this clonotype. In DNA, the CDR3 is TGCGCCAGCAGCTATGGACAGCTCACTGAAGCTTTCTTT. Translating gives CASSYGQLTEAFF. The chain uses TRBV4-3 and TRBJ1-1, with D perhaps TRBD1 (6 bases). Per germline, CDR1 LGHNA and CDR2 YSLEER. The CDR3 is 13 residues long. V gave up 5 bases and J gave up 4 bases, with 11 bases separating them.